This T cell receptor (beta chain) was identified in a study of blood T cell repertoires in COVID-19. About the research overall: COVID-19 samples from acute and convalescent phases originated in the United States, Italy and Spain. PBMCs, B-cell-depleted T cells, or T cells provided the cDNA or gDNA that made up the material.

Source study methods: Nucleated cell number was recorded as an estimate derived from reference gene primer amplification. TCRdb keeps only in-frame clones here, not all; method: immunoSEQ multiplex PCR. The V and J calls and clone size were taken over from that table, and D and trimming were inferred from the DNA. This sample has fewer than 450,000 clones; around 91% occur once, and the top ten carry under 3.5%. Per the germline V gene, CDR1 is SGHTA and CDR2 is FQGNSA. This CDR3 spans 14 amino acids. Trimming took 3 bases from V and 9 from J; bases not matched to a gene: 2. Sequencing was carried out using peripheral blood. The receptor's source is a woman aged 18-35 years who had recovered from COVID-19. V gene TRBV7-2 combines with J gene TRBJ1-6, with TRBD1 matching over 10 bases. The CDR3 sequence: CASSLDRGTSPLHF. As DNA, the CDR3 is TGTGCCAGCAGCTTGGACAGGGGGACTTCACCCCTCCACTTT.